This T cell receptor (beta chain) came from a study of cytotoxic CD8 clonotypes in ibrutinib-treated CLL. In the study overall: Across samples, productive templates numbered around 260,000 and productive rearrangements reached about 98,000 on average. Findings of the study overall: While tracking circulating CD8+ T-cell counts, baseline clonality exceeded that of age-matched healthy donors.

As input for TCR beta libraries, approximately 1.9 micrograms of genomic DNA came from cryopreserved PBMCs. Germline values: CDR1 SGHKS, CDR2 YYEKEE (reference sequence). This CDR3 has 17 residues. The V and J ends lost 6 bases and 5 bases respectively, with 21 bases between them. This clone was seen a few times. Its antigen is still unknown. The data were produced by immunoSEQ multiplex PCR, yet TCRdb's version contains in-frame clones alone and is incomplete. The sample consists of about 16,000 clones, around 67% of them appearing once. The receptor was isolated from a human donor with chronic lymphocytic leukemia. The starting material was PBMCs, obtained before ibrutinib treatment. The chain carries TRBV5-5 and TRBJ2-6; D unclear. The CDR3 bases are TGTGCCAGCATACAACTTGTCGCACAAAGTCGGGCCAACGTCCTGACTTTC. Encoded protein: CASIQLVAQSRANVLTF.